The rows below give T cell receptor beta chains drawn from one sample of a study of cytomegalovirus exposure and HLA in healthy donors. Libraries were prepared by immunoSEQ multiplex PCR; TCRdb keeps only in-frame clonotypes and omits some of them. The table has around 150,000 clones, approximately 85% seen once. The sample comprised PBMCs. The receptor set was obtained from a man aged 45-65 years in good health and CMV-seropositive. CDR3s include the opening cysteine and the closing phenylalanine or tryptophan. A D gene is named only where the DNA matches it firmly. Size is omitted from some rows. Given values are once, few, many or a class for expanded clones.

clone size: .
CDR3 length: 11
V gene: TRBV5-1
D gene: .
J gene: TRBJ1-1
CDR3 DNA: TGCGCCAGCAGCTTGGACAGTGAAGCTTTCTTT
CDR3 protein: CASSLDSEAFF

clone size: .
CDR3 length: 15
V gene: TRBV6-5
D gene: .
J gene: TRBJ2-2
CDR3 DNA: TGTGCCAGCACCAACTCAGGAAAAGGGGCCGGGGAGCTGTTTTTT
CDR3 protein: CASTNSGKGAGELFF

clone size: .
CDR3 length: 15
V gene: TRBV7-2
D gene: .
J gene: TRBJ1-5
CDR3 DNA: TGTGCCAGCAGCTTAGGGCCAGGGCTCAATCAGCCCCAGCATTTT
CDR3 protein: CASSLGPGLNQPQHF

clone size: .
CDR3 length: 14
V gene: TRBV19
D gene: .
J gene: TRBJ1-2
CDR3 DNA: TGTGCCAGTGTTCGAAAGGGGGTTTTAAACGGCTACACCTTC
CDR3 protein: CASVRKGVLNGYTF

clone size: .
CDR3 length: 17
V gene: TRBV28
D gene: .
J gene: TRBJ2-3
CDR3 DNA: TGTGCCAGCAGTTTGGTGGCGGCAGGGAGGTCCACAGATACGCAGTATTTT
CDR3 protein: CASSLVAAGRSTDTQYF

clone size: .
CDR3 length: 16
V gene: TRBV6-6
D gene: .
J gene: TRBJ1-1
CDR3 DNA: TGTGCCAGCAGTTATTGGTACAGGTCCTCCGAGACTGAAGCTTTCTTT
CDR3 protein: CASSYWYRSSETEAFF

clone size: .
CDR3 length: 15
V gene: TRBV5-6
D gene: .
J gene: TRBJ1-2
CDR3 DNA: TGTGCCAGCAGCTTGGCCGCGGGGGCTCACTATGGCTACACCTTC
CDR3 protein: CASSLAAGAHYGYTF

clone size: .
CDR3 length: 15
V gene: TRBV5-1
D gene: .
J gene: TRBJ2-5
CDR3 DNA: TGCGCCAGCAGCTTAAATGGCGGGACTCTAGAGACCCAGTACTTC
CDR3 protein: CASSLNGGTLETQYF

clone size: once
CDR3 length: 14
V gene: TRBV5-8
D gene: .
J gene: TRBJ2-2
CDR3 DNA: TGCGCCAGCAGCCCGACTATGAACACCGGGGAGCTGTTTTTT
CDR3 protein: CASSPTMNTGELFF

clone size: .
CDR3 length: 13
V gene: TRBV5-4
D gene: .
J gene: TRBJ2-5
CDR3 DNA: TGTGCCAGCAGCCCGGGGACAAGGGCTACCCAGTACTTC
CDR3 protein: CASSPGTRATQYF

clone size: .
CDR3 length: 16
V gene: TRBV11-2
D gene: TRBD1
J gene: TRBJ2-1
CDR3 DNA: TGTGCCAGCAGCTTAGGGGCAGGGGGCCTAAGGAATGAGCAGTTCTTC
CDR3 protein: CASSLGAGGLRNEQFF

clone size: .
CDR3 length: 13
V gene: TRBV6-4
D gene: .
J gene: TRBJ1-5
CDR3 DNA: TGTGCCAGCAGTGCTGAGGTAAATCAGCCCCAGCATTTT
CDR3 protein: CASSAEVNQPQHF

clone size: .
CDR3 length: 15
V gene: TRBV5-1
D gene: TRBD1
J gene: TRBJ1-1
CDR3 DNA: TGCGCCAGCAGCTTGGCCGGGCAGGGGGACACTGAAGCTTTCTTT
CDR3 protein: CASSLAGQGDTEAFF

clone size: .
CDR3 length: 14
V gene: TRBV7-2
D gene: TRBD1
J gene: TRBJ1-6
CDR3 DNA: TGTGCCAGCAGGGACAGGGGGACTAATTCACCCCTCCACTTT
CDR3 protein: CASRDRGTNSPLHF

clone size: .
CDR3 length: 16
V gene: TRBV7-3
D gene: .
J gene: TRBJ1-4
CDR3 DNA: TGTGCCAGCAGCTTAACCCACCTAACAACTAATGAAAAACTGTTTTTT
CDR3 protein: CASSLTHLTTNEKLFF

clone size: .
CDR3 length: 16
V gene: TRBV4-2
D gene: .
J gene: TRBJ2-1
CDR3 DNA: TGTGCCAGCAGCCGTGAAGGGCAGGGGTCCTACAATGAGCAGTTCTTC
CDR3 protein: CASSREGQGSYNEQFF

clone size: .
CDR3 length: 16
V gene: TRBV7-6
D gene: TRBD2
J gene: TRBJ2-1
CDR3 DNA: TGTGCCAGCAGCTCATCCGGGACTAGCGGATACAATGAGCAGTTCTTC
CDR3 protein: CASSSSGTSGYNEQFF

clone size: .
CDR3 length: 11
V gene: TRBV20-1
D gene: .
J gene: TRBJ2-5
CDR3 DNA: TGCAGTGCTACGCGGGTAGAGACCCAGTACTTC
CDR3 protein: CSATRVETQYF

clone size: .
CDR3 length: 14
V gene: TRBV7-6
D gene: .
J gene: TRBJ2-1
CDR3 DNA: TGTGCCAGCAGCTTCGAGACAACACTCAATGAGCAGTTCTTC
CDR3 protein: CASSFETTLNEQFF

clone size: .
CDR3 length: 17
V gene: TRBV19
D gene: TRBD1
J gene: TRBJ1-1
CDR3 DNA: TGTGCCAGTAGTATGTACCAGGGGGCGCGGTTGAACACTGAAGCTTTCTTT
CDR3 protein: CASSMYQGARLNTEAFF

clone size: .
CDR3 length: 14
V gene: TRBV7-2
D gene: TRBD1
J gene: TRBJ1-3
CDR3 DNA: TGTGCCAGCAGAGGGGGCGGGTTCGGAAACACCATATATTTT
CDR3 protein: CASRGGGFGNTIYF

clone size: .
CDR3 length: 15
V gene: TRBV5-8
D gene: .
J gene: TRBJ2-3
CDR3 DNA: TGTGCCAGCAGCAATAACGGACACAGCACAGATACGCAGTATTTT
CDR3 protein: CASSNNGHSTDTQYF

clone size: .
CDR3 length: 14
V gene: TRBV7-6
D gene: .
J gene: TRBJ2-7
CDR3 DNA: TGTGCCAGCAGCTTAGGGTTAGGGAGTTACGAGCAGTACTTC
CDR3 protein: CASSLGLGSYEQYF

clone size: .
CDR3 length: 14
V gene: TRBV6-5
D gene: .
J gene: TRBJ2-7
CDR3 DNA: TGTGCCAGCAGTTACATAATGGGGAGGGGGGAGCAGTACTTC
CDR3 protein: CASSYIMGRGEQYF

clone size: .
CDR3 length: 14
V gene: TRBV19
D gene: TRBD1
J gene: TRBJ1-5
CDR3 DNA: TGTGCCAGTAGTATCGGACAGGGCTCCGAGCCCCAGCATTTT
CDR3 protein: CASSIGQGSEPQHF

clone size: .
CDR3 length: 14
V gene: TRBV29-1
D gene: .
J gene: TRBJ1-2
CDR3 DNA: TGCAGCGTCGAATCCAGGGGACCTAACTATGGCTACACCTTC
CDR3 protein: CSVESRGPNYGYTF

clone size: .
CDR3 length: 16
V gene: TRBV9
D gene: TRBD2
J gene: TRBJ2-2
CDR3 DNA: TGTGCCAGCAGCGTAGCTCGTCTAGCGGGGACCGGGGAGCTGTTTTTT
CDR3 protein: CASSVARLAGTGELFF

clone size: once
CDR3 length: 16
V gene: TRBV6-1
D gene: .
J gene: TRBJ2-3
CDR3 DNA: TGTGCCAGCAGTGGGGCCCCCGGGGGAGTCACAGATACGCAGTATTTT
CDR3 protein: CASSGAPGGVTDTQYF

clone size: once
CDR3 length: 12
V gene: TRBV7-2
D gene: .
J gene: TRBJ1-2
CDR3 DNA: TGTGCCAGCAGCTTAAGACAGGCTGGCTACACCTTC
CDR3 protein: CASSLRQAGYTF

clone size: .
CDR3 length: 17
V gene: TRBV7-6
D gene: .
J gene: TRBJ1-5
CDR3 DNA: TGTGCCAGCAGCTTAGGTGCGGACACATATAGCAATCAGCCCCAGCATTTT
CDR3 protein: CASSLGADTYSNQPQHF

clone size: few
CDR3 length: 16
V gene: TRBV7-9
D gene: TRBD1
J gene: TRBJ2-7
CDR3 DNA: TGTTCCAGCAGCCGACCCGGGACAGGGGTCGTCTACGAGCAGTACTTC
CDR3 protein: CSSSRPGTGVVYEQYF

clone size: few
CDR3 length: 16
V gene: TRBV23-1
D gene: .
J gene: TRBJ1-6
CDR3 DNA: TGCGCCAGCACCCCTCCCCCTAGAAACCGATGTTCACCCCTCCACTTT
CDR3 protein: CASTPPPRNRCSPLHF

clone size: .
CDR3 length: 15
V gene: TRBV5-1
D gene: .
J gene: TRBJ2-6
CDR3 DNA: TGCGCCAGCAGCTGGACACTCTCTGGGGCCAACGTCCTGACTTTC
CDR3 protein: CASSWTLSGANVLTF

clone size: .
CDR3 length: 16
V gene: TRBV5-1
D gene: .
J gene: TRBJ1-1
CDR3 DNA: TGCGCCAGCAGCTTGACCCCCGACGGAGTGAACACTGAAGCTTTCTTT
CDR3 protein: CASSLTPDGVNTEAFF

clone size: once
CDR3 length: 12
V gene: TRBV19
D gene: .
J gene: TRBJ2-1
CDR3 DNA: TGTGCCAGTAGGCCTTTGCGGGGCGAGCAGTTCTTC
CDR3 protein: CASRPLRGEQFF

clone size: .
CDR3 length: 13
V gene: TRBV30
D gene: .
J gene: TRBJ1-5
CDR3 DNA: TGTGCCTGGAGCGCGGATAGCAATCAGCCCCAGCATTTT
CDR3 protein: CAWSADSNQPQHF

clone size: .
CDR3 length: 14
V gene: TRBV5-1
D gene: .
J gene: TRBJ2-7
CDR3 DNA: TGCGCCAGCAGCTTGGGACAGGAAGTTAACGAGCAGTACTTC
CDR3 protein: CASSLGQEVNEQYF

clone size: .
CDR3 length: 15
V gene: TRBV27
D gene: TRBD1
J gene: TRBJ2-7
CDR3 DNA: TGTGCCAGCAGTTTTTCGGGGACAGGGGGCTACGAGCAGTACTTC
CDR3 protein: CASSFSGTGGYEQYF

clone size: .
CDR3 length: 16
V gene: TRBV2
D gene: TRBD2
J gene: TRBJ2-5
CDR3 DNA: TGTGCCAGCAGTATATCACTAGCGGGGGCACAAGAGACCCAGTACTTC
CDR3 protein: CASSISLAGAQETQYF

clone size: .
CDR3 length: 15
V gene: TRBV5-8
D gene: .
J gene: TRBJ1-5
CDR3 DNA: TGTGCCAGCAGCTTGCCCCAGGGCGGCGGTCAGCCCCAGCATTTT
CDR3 protein: CASSLPQGGGQPQHF

clone size: .
CDR3 length: 14
V gene: TRBV2
D gene: .
J gene: TRBJ2-1
CDR3 DNA: TGTGCCAGCATTGCGGGGCAAACCTACAATGAGCAGTTCTTC
CDR3 protein: CASIAGQTYNEQFF

clone size: .
CDR3 length: 11
V gene: TRBV27
D gene: .
J gene: TRBJ2-1
CDR3 DNA: TGTGCCAGCAGTTACGGCAATGAGCAGTTCTTC
CDR3 protein: CASSYGNEQFF

clone size: .
CDR3 length: 14
V gene: TRBV6-1
D gene: TRBD2
J gene: TRBJ2-4
CDR3 DNA: TGTGCCAGCAGTGAAGCTAGCGGGGGAGACATTCAGTACTTC
CDR3 protein: CASSEASGGDIQYF

clone size: .
CDR3 length: 13
V gene: TRBV5-4
D gene: .
J gene: TRBJ2-6
CDR3 DNA: TGTGCCAGCATCCGGGCTGGGGCCAACGGCCTGACTTTC
CDR3 protein: CASIRAGANGLTF

clone size: .
CDR3 length: 13
V gene: TRBV14
D gene: .
J gene: TRBJ2-7
CDR3 DNA: TGTGCCAGCAGCCAAGGGTCGTGGAGCGAGCAGTACTTC
CDR3 protein: CASSQGSWSEQYF

clone size: .
CDR3 length: 20
V gene: TRBV15
D gene: TRBD2
J gene: TRBJ2-2
CDR3 DNA: TGTGCCACCAGCGGGGTCCCAGCGGGGACCGAGGGAGCAAGGAGCGGGGAGCTGTTTTTT
CDR3 protein: CATSGVPAGTEGARSGELFF

clone size: .
CDR3 length: 13
V gene: TRBV5-4
D gene: .
J gene: TRBJ2-5
CDR3 DNA: TGTGCCAGCAGCTTGTCGAGTCAAGAGACCCAGTACTTC
CDR3 protein: CASSLSSQETQYF

clone size: .
CDR3 length: 16
V gene: TRBV9
D gene: TRBD2
J gene: TRBJ2-1
CDR3 DNA: TGTGCCAGCAGCGTTTCAACTAGCGGGTATAACAATGAGCAGTTCTTC
CDR3 protein: CASSVSTSGYNNEQFF

clone size: .
CDR3 length: 15
V gene: TRBV4-1
D gene: .
J gene: TRBJ1-6
CDR3 DNA: TGCGCCAGCAGCCAAGATCCAGGTTTTAATTCACCCCTCCACTTT
CDR3 protein: CASSQDPGFNSPLHF

clone size: .
CDR3 length: 16
V gene: TRBV4-2
D gene: TRBD2
J gene: TRBJ2-7
CDR3 DNA: TGTGCCAGCAGCCAAGATGGAGGCGGGGGGGCTGGCGAGCAGTACTTC
CDR3 protein: CASSQDGGGGAGEQYF

clone size: .
CDR3 length: 13
V gene: TRBV7-2
D gene: .
J gene: TRBJ2-7
CDR3 DNA: TGTGCCAGCACCCCAACGGGAGTCTACGAGCAGTACTTC
CDR3 protein: CASTPTGVYEQYF

clone size: .
CDR3 length: 18
V gene: TRBV29-1
D gene: TRBD1
J gene: TRBJ2-3
CDR3 DNA: TGCAGCGTTGCCAACCTGAGGACAGGGGGGGAGAGTACAGATACGCAGTATTTT
CDR3 protein: CSVANLRTGGESTDTQYF

clone size: .
CDR3 length: 15
V gene: TRBV5-6
D gene: TRBD2
J gene: TRBJ2-3
CDR3 DNA: TGTGCCAGCAGCAAACTAGCGCCTGGCACAGATACGCAGTATTTT
CDR3 protein: CASSKLAPGTDTQYF

clone size: .
CDR3 length: 13
V gene: TRBV28
D gene: .
J gene: TRBJ1-2
CDR3 DNA: TGTGCCAGCAGTAGACAGCCTAACTATGGCTACACCTTC
CDR3 protein: CASSRQPNYGYTF

clone size: .
CDR3 length: 15
V gene: TRBV5-1
D gene: TRBD1
J gene: TRBJ1-3
CDR3 DNA: TGCGCCAGCAGCTTAACAGGGGTATCTGGAAACACCATATATTTT
CDR3 protein: CASSLTGVSGNTIYF